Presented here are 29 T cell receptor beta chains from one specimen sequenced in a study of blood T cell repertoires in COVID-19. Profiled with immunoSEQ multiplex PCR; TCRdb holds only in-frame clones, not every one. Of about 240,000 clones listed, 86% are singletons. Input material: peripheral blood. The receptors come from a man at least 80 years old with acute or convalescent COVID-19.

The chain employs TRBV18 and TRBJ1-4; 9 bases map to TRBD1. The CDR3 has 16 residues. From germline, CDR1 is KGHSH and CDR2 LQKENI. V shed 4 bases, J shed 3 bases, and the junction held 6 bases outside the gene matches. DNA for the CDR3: TGTGCCAGCTCACAACAGGGGGCGAAGGCTAATGAAAAACTGTTTTTT. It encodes CASSQQGAKANEKLFF.

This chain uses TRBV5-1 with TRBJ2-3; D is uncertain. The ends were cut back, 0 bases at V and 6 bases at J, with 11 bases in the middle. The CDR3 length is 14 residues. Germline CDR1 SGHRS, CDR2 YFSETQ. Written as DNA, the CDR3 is TGCGCCAGCAGCTTGGACCAGTTGAGGGATACGCAGTATTTT. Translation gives CASSLDQLRDTQYF.

The DNA of the CDR3 is TGTGCCAGCAGCTTAGACCGCTCTAGCCCCTCCTACAATGAGCAGTTCTTC. As protein: CASSLDRSSPSYNEQFF. This chain joins TRBV7-2 and TRBJ2-1, with D perhaps matching TRBD2 (5 bases). Germline V gives CDR1 SGHTA, CDR2 FQGNSA. The V end lost 1 base, the J end lost 0 bases, and 13 bases lay between the germline ends. The CDR3 has 17 residues.

DNA of the CDR3: TGCAGTGCTAGAGTAACGGTTGAGCAGTACTTC. Encoded protein: CSARVTVEQYF. This chain connects TRBV20-1 to TRBJ2-7; D remains unclear. V was pared by 1 base and J by 7 bases, with 8 bases between. Looked up from germline, CDR1 is DFQATT and CDR2 is SNEGSKA (reference sequence). The CDR3 runs 11 residues.

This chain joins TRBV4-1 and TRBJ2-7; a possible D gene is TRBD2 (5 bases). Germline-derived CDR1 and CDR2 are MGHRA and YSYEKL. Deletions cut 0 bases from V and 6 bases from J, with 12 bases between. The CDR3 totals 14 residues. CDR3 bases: TGCGCCAGCAGCCAAGATAACTCGGACTCCGAGCAGTACTTC. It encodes CASSQDNSDSEQYF.

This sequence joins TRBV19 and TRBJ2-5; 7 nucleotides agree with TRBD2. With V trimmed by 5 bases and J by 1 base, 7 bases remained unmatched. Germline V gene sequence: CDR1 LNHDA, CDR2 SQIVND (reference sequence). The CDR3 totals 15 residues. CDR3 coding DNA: TGTGCCAGTAGTTCTCGTCGCGGGGGCCAAGAGACCCAGTACTTC. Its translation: CASSSRRGGQETQYF.

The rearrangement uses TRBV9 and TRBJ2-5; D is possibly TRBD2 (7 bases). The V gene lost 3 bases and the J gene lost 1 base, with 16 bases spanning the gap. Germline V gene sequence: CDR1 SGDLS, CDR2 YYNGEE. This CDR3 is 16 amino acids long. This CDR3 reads CASSEGGRGFQETQYF. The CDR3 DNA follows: TGTGCCAGCAGCGAAGGAGGGAGGGGGTTCCAAGAGACCCAGTACTTC.

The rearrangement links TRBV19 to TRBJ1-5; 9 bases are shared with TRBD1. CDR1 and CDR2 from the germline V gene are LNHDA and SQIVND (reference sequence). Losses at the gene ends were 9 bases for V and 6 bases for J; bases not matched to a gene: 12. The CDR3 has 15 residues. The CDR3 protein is CASPGPGDRVQPQHF. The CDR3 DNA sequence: TGTGCCAGCCCGGGGCCTGGGGACAGGGTTCAGCCCCAGCATTTT.

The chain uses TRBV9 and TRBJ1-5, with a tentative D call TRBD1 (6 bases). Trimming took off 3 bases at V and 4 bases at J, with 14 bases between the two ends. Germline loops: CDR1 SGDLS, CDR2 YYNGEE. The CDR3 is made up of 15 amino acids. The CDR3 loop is CASSGQGFVNQPQHF. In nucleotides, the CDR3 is TGTGCCAGCAGCGGTCAGGGGTTTGTAAATCAGCCCCAGCATTTT.

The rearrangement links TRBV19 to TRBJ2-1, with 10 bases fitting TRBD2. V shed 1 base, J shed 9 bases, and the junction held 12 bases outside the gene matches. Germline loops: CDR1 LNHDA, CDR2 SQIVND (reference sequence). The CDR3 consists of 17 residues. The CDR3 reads CASSIGASGRVDGEQFF. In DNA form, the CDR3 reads TGTGCCAGTAGTATAGGGGCTAGCGGGAGAGTAGACGGTGAGCAGTTCTTC.

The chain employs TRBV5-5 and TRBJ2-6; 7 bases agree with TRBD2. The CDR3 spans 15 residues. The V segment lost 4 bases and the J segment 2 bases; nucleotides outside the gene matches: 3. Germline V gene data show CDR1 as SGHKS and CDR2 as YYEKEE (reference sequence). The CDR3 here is CASSRAGPGANVLTF. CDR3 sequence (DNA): TGTGCCAGCAGCCGAGCGGGGCCTGGGGCCAACGTCCTGACTTTC.

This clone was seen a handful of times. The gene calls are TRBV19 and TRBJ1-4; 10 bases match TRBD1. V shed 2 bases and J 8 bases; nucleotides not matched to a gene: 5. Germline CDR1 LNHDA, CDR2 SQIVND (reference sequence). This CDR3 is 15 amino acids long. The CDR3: CASSIPGQGTEKLFF. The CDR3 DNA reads TGTGCCAGTAGTATACCGGGACAGGGGACGGAAAAACTGTTTTTT.

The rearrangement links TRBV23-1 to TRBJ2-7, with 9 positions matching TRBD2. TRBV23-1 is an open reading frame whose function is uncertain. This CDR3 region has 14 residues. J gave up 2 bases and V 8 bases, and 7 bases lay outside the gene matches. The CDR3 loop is CASGGRGRPYEQYF. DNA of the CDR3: TGCGCCAGCGGCGGGAGGGGGCGACCCTACGAGCAGTACTTC.

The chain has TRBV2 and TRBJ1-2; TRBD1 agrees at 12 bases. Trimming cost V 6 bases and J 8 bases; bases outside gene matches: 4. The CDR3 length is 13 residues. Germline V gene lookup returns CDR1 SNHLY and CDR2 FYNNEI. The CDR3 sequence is CASSWDRGQGYTF. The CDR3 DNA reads TGTGCCAGCAGCTGGGACAGGGGGCAAGGCTACACCTTC.

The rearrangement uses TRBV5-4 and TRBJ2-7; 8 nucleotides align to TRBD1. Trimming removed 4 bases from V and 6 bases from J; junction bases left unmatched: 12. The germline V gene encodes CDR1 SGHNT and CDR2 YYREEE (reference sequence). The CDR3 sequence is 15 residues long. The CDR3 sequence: CASSPMQGAPAEQYF. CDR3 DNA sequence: TGTGCCAGCAGCCCTATGCAGGGGGCGCCTGCCGAGCAGTACTTC.

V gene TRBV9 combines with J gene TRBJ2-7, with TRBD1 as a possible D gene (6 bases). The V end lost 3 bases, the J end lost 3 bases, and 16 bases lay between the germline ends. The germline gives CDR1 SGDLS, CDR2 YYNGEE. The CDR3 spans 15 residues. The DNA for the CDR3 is TGTGCCAGCAGCGCTCAGACAGGTGCGGGCTACGAGCAGTACTTC. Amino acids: CASSAQTGAGYEQYF.

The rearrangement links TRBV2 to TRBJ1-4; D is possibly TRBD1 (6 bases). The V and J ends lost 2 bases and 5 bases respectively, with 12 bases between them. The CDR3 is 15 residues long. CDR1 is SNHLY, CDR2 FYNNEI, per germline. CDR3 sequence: CASSEQARGNEKLFF. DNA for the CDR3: TGTGCCAGCAGTGAACAGGCGAGGGGGAATGAAAAACTGTTTTTT.

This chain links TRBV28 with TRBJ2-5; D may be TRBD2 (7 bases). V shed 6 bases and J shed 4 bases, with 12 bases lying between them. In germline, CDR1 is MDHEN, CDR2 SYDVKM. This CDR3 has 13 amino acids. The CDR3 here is CASSLGGPETQYF. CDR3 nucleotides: TGTGCCAGCAGCTTGGGGGGGCCAGAGACCCAGTACTTC.

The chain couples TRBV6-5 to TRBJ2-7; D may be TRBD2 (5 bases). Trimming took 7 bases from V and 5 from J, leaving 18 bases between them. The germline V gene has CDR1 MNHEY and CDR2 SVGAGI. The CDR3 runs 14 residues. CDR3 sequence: CASKIGRILHEQYF. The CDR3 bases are TGTGCCAGCAAGATTGGGAGAATCCTACACGAGCAGTACTTC.

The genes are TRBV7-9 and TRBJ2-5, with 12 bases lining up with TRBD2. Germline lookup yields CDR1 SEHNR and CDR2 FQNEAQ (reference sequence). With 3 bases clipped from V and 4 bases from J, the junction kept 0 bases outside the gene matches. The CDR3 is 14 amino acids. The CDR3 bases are TGTGCCAGCAGCTTGGGACTAGCGGGAGAGACCCAGTACTTC. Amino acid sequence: CASSLGLAGETQYF. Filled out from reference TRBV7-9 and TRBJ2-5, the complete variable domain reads DTGVSQNPRHKITKRGQNVTFRCDPISEHNRLYWYRQTLGQGPEFLTYFQNEAQLEKSRLLSDRFSAERPKGSFSTLEIQRTEQGDSAMYLCASSLGLAGETQYFGPGTRLLVL.

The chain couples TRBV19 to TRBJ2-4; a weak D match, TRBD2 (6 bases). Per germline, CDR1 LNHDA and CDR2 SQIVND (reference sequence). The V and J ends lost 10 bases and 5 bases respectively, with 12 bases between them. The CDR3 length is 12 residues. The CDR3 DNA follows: TGTGCCACCCGACTAGGTGAAAACATTCAGTACTTC. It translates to CATRLGENIQYF.

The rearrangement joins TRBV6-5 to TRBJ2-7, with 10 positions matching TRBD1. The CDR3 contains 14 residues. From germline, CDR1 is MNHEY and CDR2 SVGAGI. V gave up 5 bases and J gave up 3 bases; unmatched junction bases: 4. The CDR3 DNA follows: TGTGCCAGCAGTAGAAGGGACAGGGGCTACGAGCAGTACTTC. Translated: CASSRRDRGYEQYF.

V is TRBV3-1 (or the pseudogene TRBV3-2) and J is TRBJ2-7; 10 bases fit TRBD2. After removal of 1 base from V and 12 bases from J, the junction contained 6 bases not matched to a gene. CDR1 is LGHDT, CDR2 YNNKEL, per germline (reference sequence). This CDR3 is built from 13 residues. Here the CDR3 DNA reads TGTGCCAGCAGCCAAGGTTCTAGCGGGGGTTCGTACTTC. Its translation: CASSQGSSGGSYF.

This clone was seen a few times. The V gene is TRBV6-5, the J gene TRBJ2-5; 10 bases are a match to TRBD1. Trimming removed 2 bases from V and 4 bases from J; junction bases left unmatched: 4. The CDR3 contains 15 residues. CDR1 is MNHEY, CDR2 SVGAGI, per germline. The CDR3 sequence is CASSYMTGGLETQYF. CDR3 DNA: TGTGCCAGCAGTTACATGACAGGGGGCCTAGAGACCCAGTACTTC.

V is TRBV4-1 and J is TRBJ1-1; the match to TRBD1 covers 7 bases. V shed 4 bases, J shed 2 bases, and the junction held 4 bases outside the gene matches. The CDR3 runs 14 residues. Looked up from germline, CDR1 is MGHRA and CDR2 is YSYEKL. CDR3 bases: TGCGCCAGCAGCCCCGACAGGGCCAACACTGAAGCTTTCTTT. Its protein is CASSPDRANTEAFF.

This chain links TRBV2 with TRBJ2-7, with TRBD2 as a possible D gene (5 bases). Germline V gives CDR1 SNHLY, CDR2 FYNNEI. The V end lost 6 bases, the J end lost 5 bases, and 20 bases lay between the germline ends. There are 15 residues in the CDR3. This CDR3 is CASRDDGLTSNEQYF. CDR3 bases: TGTGCCAGCAGAGATGATGGACTGACGTCCAACGAGCAGTACTTC.

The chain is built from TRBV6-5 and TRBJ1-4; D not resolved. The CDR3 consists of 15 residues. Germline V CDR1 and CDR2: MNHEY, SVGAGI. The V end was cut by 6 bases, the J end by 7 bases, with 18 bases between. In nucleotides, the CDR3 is TGTGCCAGCAGACCCCGCAGCGGCGGGGTTGAAAAACTGTTTTTT. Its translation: CASRPRSGGVEKLFF.

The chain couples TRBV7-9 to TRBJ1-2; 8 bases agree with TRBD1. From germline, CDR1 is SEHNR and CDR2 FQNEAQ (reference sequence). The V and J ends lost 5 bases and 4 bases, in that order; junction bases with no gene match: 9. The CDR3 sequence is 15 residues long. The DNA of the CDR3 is TGTGCCAGCAGCACCATCCGGGACAGGATCTATGGCTACACCTTC. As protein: CASSTIRDRIYGYTF. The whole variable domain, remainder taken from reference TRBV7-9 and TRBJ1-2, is DTGVSQNPRHKITKRGQNVTFRCDPISEHNRLYWYRQTLGQGPEFLTYFQNEAQLEKSRLLSDRFSAERPKGSFSTLEIQRTEQGDSAMYLCASSTIRDRIYGYTFGSGTRLTVV.

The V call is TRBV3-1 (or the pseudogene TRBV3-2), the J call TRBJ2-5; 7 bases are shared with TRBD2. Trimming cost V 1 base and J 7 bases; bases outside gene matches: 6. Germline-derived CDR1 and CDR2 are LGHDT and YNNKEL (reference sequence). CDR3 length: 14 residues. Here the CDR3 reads CASSQGGGSGTQYF. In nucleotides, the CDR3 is TGTGCCAGCAGCCAAGGGGGGGGGAGTGGGACCCAGTACTTC.